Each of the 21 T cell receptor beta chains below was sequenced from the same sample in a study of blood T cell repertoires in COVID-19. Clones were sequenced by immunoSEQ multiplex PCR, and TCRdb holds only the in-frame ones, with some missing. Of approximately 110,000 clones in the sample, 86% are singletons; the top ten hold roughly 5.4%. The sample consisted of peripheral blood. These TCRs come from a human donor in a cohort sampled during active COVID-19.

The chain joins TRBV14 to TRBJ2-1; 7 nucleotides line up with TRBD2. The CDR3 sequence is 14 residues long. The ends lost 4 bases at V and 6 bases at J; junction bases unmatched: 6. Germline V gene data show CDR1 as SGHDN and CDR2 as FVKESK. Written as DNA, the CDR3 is TGTGCCAGCAGCCCGCGGACTAGTTTCAATGAGCAGTTCTTC. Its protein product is CASSPRTSFNEQFF.

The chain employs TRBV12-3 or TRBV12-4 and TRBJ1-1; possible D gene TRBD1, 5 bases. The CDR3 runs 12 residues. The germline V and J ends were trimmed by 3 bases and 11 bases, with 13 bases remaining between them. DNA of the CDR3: TGTGCCAGCAGTTTCAGACTCTCAGGGGCTTTCTTT. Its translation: CASSFRLSGAFF.

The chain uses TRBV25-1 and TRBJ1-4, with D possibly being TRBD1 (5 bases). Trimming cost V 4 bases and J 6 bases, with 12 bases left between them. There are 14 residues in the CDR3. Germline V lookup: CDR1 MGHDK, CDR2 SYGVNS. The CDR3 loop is CASSVAGKDEKLFF. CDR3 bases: TGTGCCAGCAGTGTGGCAGGGAAGGATGAAAAACTGTTTTTT.

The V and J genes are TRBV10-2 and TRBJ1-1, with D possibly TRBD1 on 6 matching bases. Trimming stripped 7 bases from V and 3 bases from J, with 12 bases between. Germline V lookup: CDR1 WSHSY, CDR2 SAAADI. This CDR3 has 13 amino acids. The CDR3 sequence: CASKLPGDTEAFF. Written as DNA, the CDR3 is TGCGCCAGCAAACTGCCAGGGGACACTGAAGCTTTCTTT.

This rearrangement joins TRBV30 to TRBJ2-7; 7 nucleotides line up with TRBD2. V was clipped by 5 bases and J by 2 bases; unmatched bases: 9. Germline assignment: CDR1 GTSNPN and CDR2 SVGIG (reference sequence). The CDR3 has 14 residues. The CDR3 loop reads CAWRAGGGPYEQYF. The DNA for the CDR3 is TGTGCCTGGCGGGCTGGCGGGGGTCCCTACGAGCAGTACTTC.

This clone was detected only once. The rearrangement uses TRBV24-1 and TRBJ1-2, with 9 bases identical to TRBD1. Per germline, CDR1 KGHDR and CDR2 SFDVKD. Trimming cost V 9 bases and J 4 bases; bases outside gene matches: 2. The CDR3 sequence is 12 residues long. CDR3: CATGGQGYGYTF. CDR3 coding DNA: TGTGCCACCGGGGGACAGGGCTATGGCTACACCTTC.

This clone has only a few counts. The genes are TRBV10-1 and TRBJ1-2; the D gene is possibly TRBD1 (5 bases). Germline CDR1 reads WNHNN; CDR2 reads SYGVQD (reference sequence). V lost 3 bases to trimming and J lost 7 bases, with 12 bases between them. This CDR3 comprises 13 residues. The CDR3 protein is CASSDDQGRGYTF. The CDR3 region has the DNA TGCGCCAGCAGTGATGACCAGGGCCGTGGCTACACCTTC.

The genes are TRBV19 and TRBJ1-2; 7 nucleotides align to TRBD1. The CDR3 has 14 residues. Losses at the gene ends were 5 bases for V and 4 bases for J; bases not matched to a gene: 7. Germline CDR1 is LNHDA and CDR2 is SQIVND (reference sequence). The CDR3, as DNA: TGTGCCAGTAGTGACGTAAGGGGGCTCTATGGCTACACCTTC. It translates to CASSDVRGLYGYTF.

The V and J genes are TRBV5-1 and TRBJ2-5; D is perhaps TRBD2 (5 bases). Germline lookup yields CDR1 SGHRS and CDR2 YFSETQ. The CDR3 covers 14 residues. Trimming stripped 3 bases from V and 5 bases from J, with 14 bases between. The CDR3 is CASSSFKLGETQYF. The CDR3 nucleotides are TGCGCCAGCAGCTCCTTTAAACTAGGGGAGACCCAGTACTTC.

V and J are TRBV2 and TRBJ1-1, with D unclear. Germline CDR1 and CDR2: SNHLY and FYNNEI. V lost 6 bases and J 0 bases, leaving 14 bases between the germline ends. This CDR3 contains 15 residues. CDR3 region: CASRYLGQMNTEAFF. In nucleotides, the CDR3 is TGTGCCAGCAGATACTTGGGCCAGATGAACACTGAAGCTTTCTTT.

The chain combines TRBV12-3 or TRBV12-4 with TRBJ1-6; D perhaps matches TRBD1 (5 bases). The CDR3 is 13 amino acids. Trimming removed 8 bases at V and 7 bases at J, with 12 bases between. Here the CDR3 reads CASAWGENSPLHF. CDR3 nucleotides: TGTGCCAGCGCGTGGGGGGAAAATTCACCCCTCCACTTT.

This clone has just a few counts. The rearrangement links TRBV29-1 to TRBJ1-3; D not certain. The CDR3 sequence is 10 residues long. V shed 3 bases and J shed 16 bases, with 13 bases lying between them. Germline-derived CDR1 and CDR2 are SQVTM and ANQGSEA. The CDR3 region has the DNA TGCAGCGTTGATTATCACCGGGATTATTTT. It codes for CSVDYHRDYF.

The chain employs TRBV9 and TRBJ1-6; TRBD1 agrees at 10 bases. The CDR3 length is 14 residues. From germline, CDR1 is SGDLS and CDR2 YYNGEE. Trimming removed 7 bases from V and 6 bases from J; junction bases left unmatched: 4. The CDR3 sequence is CASGGQGINSPLHF. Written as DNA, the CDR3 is TGTGCCAGCGGGGGACAGGGGATTAATTCACCCCTCCACTTT.

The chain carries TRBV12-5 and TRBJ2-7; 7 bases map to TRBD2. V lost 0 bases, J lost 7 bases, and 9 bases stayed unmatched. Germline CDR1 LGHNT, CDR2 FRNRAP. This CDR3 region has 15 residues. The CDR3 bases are TGTGCTAGTGGTTTGGTAGGGCAGGCGGGGGTGGAGCAGTACTTC. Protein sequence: CASGLVGQAGVEQYF.

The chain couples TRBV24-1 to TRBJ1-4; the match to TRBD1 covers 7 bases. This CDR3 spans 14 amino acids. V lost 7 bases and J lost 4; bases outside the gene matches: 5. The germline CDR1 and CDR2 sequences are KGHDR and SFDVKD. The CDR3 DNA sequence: TGTGCCACCAGGCCGGACAGGCTTAATGAAAAACTGTTTTTT. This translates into CATRPDRLNEKLFF.

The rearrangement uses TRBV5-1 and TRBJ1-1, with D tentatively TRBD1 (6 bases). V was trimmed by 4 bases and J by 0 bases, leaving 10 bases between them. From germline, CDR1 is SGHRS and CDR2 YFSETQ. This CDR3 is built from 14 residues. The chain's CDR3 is CASSLTGLNTEAFF. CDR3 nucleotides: TGCGCCAGCAGCCTCACAGGGTTGAACACTGAAGCTTTCTTT.

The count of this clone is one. The CDR3 region is CASSPPSWNTEAFF. CDR3 coding DNA: TGTGCCAGCTCACCACCGAGCTGGAACACTGAAGCTTTCTTT. The rearrangement joins TRBV18 to TRBJ1-1; no firm D call. This CDR3 has 14 amino acids. Trimming pared 0 bases from V and 1 base from J, leaving 6 bases between. Germline assignment: CDR1 KGHSH and CDR2 LQKENI.

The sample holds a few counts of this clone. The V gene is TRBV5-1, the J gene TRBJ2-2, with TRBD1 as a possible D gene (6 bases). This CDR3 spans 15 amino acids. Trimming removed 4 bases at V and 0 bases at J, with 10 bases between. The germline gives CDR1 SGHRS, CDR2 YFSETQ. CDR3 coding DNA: TGCGCCAGCAGCCGGACAGCCTCGAACACCGGGGAGCTGTTTTTT. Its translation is CASSRTASNTGELFF. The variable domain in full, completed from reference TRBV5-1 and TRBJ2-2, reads KAGVTQTPRYLIKTRGQQVTLSCSPISGHRSVSWYQQTPGQGLQFLFEYFSETQRNKGNFPGRFSGRQFSNSRSEMNVSTLELGDSALYLCASSRTASNTGELFFGEGSRLTVL.

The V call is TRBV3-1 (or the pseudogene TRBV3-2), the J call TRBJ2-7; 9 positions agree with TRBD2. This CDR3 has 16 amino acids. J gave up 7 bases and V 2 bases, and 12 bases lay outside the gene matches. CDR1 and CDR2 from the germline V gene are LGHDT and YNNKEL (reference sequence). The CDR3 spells CASSQSPGTSSIEQYF. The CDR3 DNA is TGTGCCAGCAGCCAAAGCCCCGGGACTAGCTCAATTGAGCAGTACTTC.

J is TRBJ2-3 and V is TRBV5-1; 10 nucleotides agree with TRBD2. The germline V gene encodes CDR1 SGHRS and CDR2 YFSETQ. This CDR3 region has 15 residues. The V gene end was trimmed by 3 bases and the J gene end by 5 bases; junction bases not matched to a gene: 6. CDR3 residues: CASSWGTSVLDTQYF. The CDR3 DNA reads TGCGCCAGCAGCTGGGGGACTAGCGTACTAGATACGCAGTATTTT.

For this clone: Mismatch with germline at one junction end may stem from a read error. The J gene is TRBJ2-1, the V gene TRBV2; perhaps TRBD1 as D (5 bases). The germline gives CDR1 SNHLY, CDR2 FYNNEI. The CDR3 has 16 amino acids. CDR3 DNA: TGTGCCAGCACTGAACAGGCCGAAAGCTCCTACAATGAGCAGTTCTTC. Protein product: CASTEQAESSYNEQFF. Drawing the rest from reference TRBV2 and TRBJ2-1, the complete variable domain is EPEVTQTPSHQVTQMGQEVILRCVPISNHLYFYWYRQILGQKVEFLVSFYNNEISEKSEIFDDQFSVERPDGSNFTLKIRSTKLEDSAMYFCASTEQAESSYNEQFFGPGTRLTVL.